This is a list of T cell receptor beta chains from one sample in a study of T cells in Graves' hyperthyroidism and ophthalmopathy. MiXCR, applied by TCRdb to the multiplex PCR reads, yields one record per CDR3 protein. The sample has around 690,000 distinct CDR3 sequences; about a fifth are singletons. The sequenced sample was blood. All receptors come from a man in his thirties or forties with Graves' ophthalmopathy. Each CDR3 is given with its conserved first and last residue. The D gene is left open where the match is weak. Size is stated for part of the rows, as once, few or many counts, or as a class when the clone is expanded.

v_gene: TRBV6-5
abundance: NA
j_gene: TRBJ1-2
d_gene: NA
CDR3nt: TGTGCCAGCAGTTACTCGCTTGAAGCTAACTATGGCTACACCTTC
CDR3aa: CASSYSLEANYGYTF

v_gene: TRBV2
abundance: NA
j_gene: TRBJ2-3
d_gene: NA
CDR3nt: TGTGCCAGCAGTGTCCTAGCTGTGGGGACAGATACGCAGTATTTT
CDR3aa: CASSVLAVGTDTQYF

v_gene: TRBV7-3
abundance: NA
j_gene: TRBJ2-5
d_gene: NA
CDR3nt: TGTGCCAGCAGCTTAGGAGGCCACCCCAGCGAGACCCAGTACTTC
CDR3aa: CASSLGGHPSETQYF

v_gene: TRBV15
abundance: few
j_gene: TRBJ1-1
d_gene: NA
CDR3nt: TGTGCCACCAGCAGAGATTTGTCAGCCACTGAAGCTTTCTTT
CDR3aa: CATSRDLSATEAFF

v_gene: TRBV12-3/TRBV12-4
abundance: few
j_gene: TRBJ2-7
d_gene: TRBD1
CDR3nt: TGTGCCAGCAGTTTCCCCGGGACAGGAAGCGAGCAGTACTTC
CDR3aa: CASSFPGTGSEQYF

v_gene: TRBV13
abundance: many
j_gene: TRBJ2-2
d_gene: NA
CDR3nt: TGTGCCAGCAGCTTAGGTGCTCCTACCGGGGAGCTGTTTTTT
CDR3aa: CASSLGAPTGELFF

v_gene: TRBV3-1
abundance: NA
j_gene: TRBJ2-2
d_gene: TRBD2
CDR3nt: TGTGCCAGCAGCCGACTAGCGGGGGCCTCTTCGAACACCGGGGAGCTGTTTTTT
CDR3aa: CASSRLAGASSNTGELFF

v_gene: TRBV7-6
abundance: NA
j_gene: TRBJ1-1
d_gene: TRBD1
CDR3nt: TGTGCCAGCAGCCAGAGCAGGGGGCTGACCACTGAAGCTTTCTTT
CDR3aa: CASSQSRGLTTEAFF

v_gene: TRBV27
abundance: NA
j_gene: TRBJ2-7
d_gene: TRBD2
CDR3nt: TGTGCCAGCAGTCCGTACAGGGGAATCGGCGGGAGGGGGAACGAGCAGTACTTC
CDR3aa: CASSPYRGIGGRGNEQYF

v_gene: TRBV14
abundance: NA
j_gene: TRBJ1-2
d_gene: TRBD1
CDR3nt: TGTGCCAGCAGCCAAGCGACAGGGAGAAACTATGGCTACACCTTC
CDR3aa: CASSQATGRNYGYTF

v_gene: TRBV20-1
abundance: NA
j_gene: TRBJ2-7
d_gene: NA
CDR3nt: TGCAGTGCTAGAGATGGCACGGGATACGAGCAGTACTTC
CDR3aa: CSARDGTGYEQYF

v_gene: TRBV12-3/TRBV12-4
abundance: many
j_gene: TRBJ2-5
d_gene: TRBD2
CDR3nt: TGTGCCAGCAGTATGGGGGGGGGAGAGACCCAGTACTTC
CDR3aa: CASSMGGGETQYF

v_gene: TRBV18
abundance: many
j_gene: TRBJ1-1
d_gene: NA
CDR3nt: TGTGCCAGCTCACCTTCCCGGGCGAACACTGAAGCTTTCTTT
CDR3aa: CASSPSRANTEAFF

v_gene: TRBV7-9
abundance: NA
j_gene: TRBJ2-2
d_gene: TRBD2
CDR3nt: TGTGCCAGCAGCTTCCTAGCGGGAGTCACCGGGGAGCTGTTTTTT
CDR3aa: CASSFLAGVTGELFF

v_gene: TRBV7-3
abundance: NA
j_gene: TRBJ2-3
d_gene: TRBD2
CDR3nt: TGTGCCAGCAGCTTCCGAGCGGGGCCCACAGATACGCAGTATTTT
CDR3aa: CASSFRAGPTDTQYF

v_gene: TRBV5-5
abundance: NA
j_gene: TRBJ2-7
d_gene: NA
CDR3nt: TGTGCCAGCAGCTTGGAGGCCGTTTCTTTGGAGCAGTACTTC
CDR3aa: CASSLEAVSLEQYF

v_gene: TRBV11-2
abundance: few
j_gene: TRBJ2-4
d_gene: NA
CDR3nt: TGTGCCAGCAGCCTCTATAGGGGGGAGAAGGGCAAAAACATTCAGTACTTC
CDR3aa: CASSLYRGEKGKNIQYF

v_gene: TRBV2
abundance: many
j_gene: TRBJ1-1
d_gene: TRBD1
CDR3nt: TGTGCCAGCACTACCGTGGACAGGGGCACTGAAGCTTTCTTT
CDR3aa: CASTTVDRGTEAFF

v_gene: TRBV10-3
abundance: NA
j_gene: TRBJ2-1
d_gene: TRBD2
CDR3nt: TGTGCCATCAGTGCGACTAGCGGGAGTCGCAATGAGCAGTTCTTC
CDR3aa: CAISATSGSRNEQFF

v_gene: TRBV29-1
abundance: NA
j_gene: TRBJ1-3
d_gene: TRBD1
CDR3nt: TGCAGCGTTGAAAGTAATGAGGAGGGGGCCTATGGAAACACCATATATTTT
CDR3aa: CSVESNEEGAYGNTIYF

v_gene: TRBV10-3
abundance: NA
j_gene: TRBJ2-7
d_gene: TRBD2
CDR3nt: TGTGCCATCAGTGAGTCGCTAGCGGGAGAAAACGAGCAGTACTTC
CDR3aa: CAISESLAGENEQYF

v_gene: TRBV11-2
abundance: NA
j_gene: TRBJ2-4
d_gene: TRBD2
CDR3nt: TGTGCCAGCTGGGGGGGGGGGAGCATTCAGTACTTC
CDR3aa: CASWGGGSIQYF

v_gene: TRBV20-1
abundance: many
j_gene: TRBJ2-2
d_gene: TRBD1
CDR3nt: TGCAGTGCTAGTCAGGGACAGGGGAACACCGGGGAGCTGTTTTTT
CDR3aa: CSASQGQGNTGELFF

v_gene: TRBV28
abundance: many
j_gene: TRBJ1-1
d_gene: NA
CDR3nt: TGTGCCAGCACTGAGGGCGGGAGGAACACTGAAGCTTTCTTT
CDR3aa: CASTEGGRNTEAFF

v_gene: TRBV6-1
abundance: few
j_gene: TRBJ2-7
d_gene: TRBD2
CDR3nt: TGTGCCAGCAGTTACCAACTAGCGGGACACTACGAGCAGTACTTC
CDR3aa: CASSYQLAGHYEQYF

v_gene: TRBV11-2
abundance: few
j_gene: TRBJ2-5
d_gene: NA
CDR3nt: TGTGCCAGCAGCCCCCCGGCCCTCATACAAGAGACCCAGTACTTC
CDR3aa: CASSPPALIQETQYF

v_gene: TRBV4-2
abundance: NA
j_gene: TRBJ1-1
d_gene: NA
CDR3nt: TGTGCCAGCAGCCAATTGGACGGACAGAACACTGAAGCTTTCTTT
CDR3aa: CASSQLDGQNTEAFF

v_gene: TRBV4-2
abundance: many
j_gene: TRBJ1-1
d_gene: TRBD1
CDR3nt: TGTGCCAGCAGCCAACAGGGGGCTGACACTGAAGCTTTCTTT
CDR3aa: CASSQQGADTEAFF

v_gene: TRBV28
abundance: many
j_gene: TRBJ2-7
d_gene: TRBD1
CDR3nt: TGTGCCAGCAGTGACCGGGACAGTTCCTACGAGCAGTACTTC
CDR3aa: CASSDRDSSYEQYF